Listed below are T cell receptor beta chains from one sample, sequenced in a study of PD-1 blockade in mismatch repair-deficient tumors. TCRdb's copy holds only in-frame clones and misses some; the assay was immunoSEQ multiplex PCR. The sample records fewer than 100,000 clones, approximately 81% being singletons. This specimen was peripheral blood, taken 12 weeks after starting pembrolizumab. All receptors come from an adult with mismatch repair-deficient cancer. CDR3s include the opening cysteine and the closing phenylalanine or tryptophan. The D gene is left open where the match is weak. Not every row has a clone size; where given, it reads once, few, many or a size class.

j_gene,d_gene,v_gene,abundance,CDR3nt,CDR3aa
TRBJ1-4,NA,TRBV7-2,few,TGTGCCAGCAGCAAATTCCTGAAGAGGCGGGAACATGAAAAACTGTTTTTT,CASSKFLKRREHEKLFF
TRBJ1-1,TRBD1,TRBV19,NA,TGTGCCAGTAGTTCGTTACAGGGGATGCGTACTGAAGCTTTCTTT,CASSSLQGMRTEAFF
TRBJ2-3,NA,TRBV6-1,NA,TGTGCCAGCAGTGACAGGGCGTTAGGACGGGGCACAGATACGCAGTATTTT,CASSDRALGRGTDTQYF
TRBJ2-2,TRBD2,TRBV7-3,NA,TGTGCCAGCAGCCAAGGGACTAGCGGGACTCGTCGGACCGGGGAGCTGTTTTTT,CASSQGTSGTRRTGELFF
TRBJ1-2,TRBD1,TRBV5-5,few,TGTGCCAGCAGCGCCTACCGACAGGGGGGGATCTATGGCTACACCTTC,CASSAYRQGGIYGYTF
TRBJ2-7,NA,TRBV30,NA,TGTGCCTGGAAAAAACAGGGAGCCTTCGGCGAGCAGTACTTC,CAWKKQGAFGEQYF
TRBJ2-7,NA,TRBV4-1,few,TGCGCCAGCAGCCAAAGGGGGTCCTACGAGCAGTACTTC,CASSQRGSYEQYF
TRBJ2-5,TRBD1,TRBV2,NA,TGTGCCAGCGTCCGGGACAGGGGGGAGACCCAGTACTTC,CASVRDRGETQYF
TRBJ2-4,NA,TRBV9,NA,TGTGCCAGCAGCGCAGGGTCGGGATCCTCTGTAGCCAAAAACATTCAGTACTTC,CASSAGSGSSVAKNIQYF
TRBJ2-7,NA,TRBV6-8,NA,TGTGCCAGCAGTGTGCGGCCTTCCTACGAGCAGTACTTC,CASSVRPSYEQYF
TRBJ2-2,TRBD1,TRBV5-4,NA,TGTGCCAGCAGCCCCGGGACAGGGGTGGGCACCGGGGAGCTGTTTTTT,CASSPGTGVGTGELFF
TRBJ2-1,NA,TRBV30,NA,TGTGCCTGGAGAAGAGGGCTGACCAACTACAATGAGCAGTTCTTC,CAWRRGLTNYNEQFF
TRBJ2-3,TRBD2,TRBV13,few,TGTGCCAGCAGCCAGGGACTAGCGGGGTCAGATACGCAGTATTTT,CASSQGLAGSDTQYF
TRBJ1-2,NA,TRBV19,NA,TGTGCCAGTAGTATGAGGTGGGCAGGGACTAACTATGGCTACACCTTC,CASSMRWAGTNYGYTF
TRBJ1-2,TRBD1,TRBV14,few,TGTGCCAGCAGCCACCGGACAGGAACCATAAACTATGGCTACACCTTC,CASSHRTGTINYGYTF
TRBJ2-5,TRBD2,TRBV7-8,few,TGTGCCAGCCACGGACTAGCGGGAGCAGAGACCCAGTACTTC,CASHGLAGAETQYF
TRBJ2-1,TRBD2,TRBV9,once,TGTGCCAGCACCGCCCCGGGGGGCTCCTACAATGAGCAGTTCTTC,CASTAPGGSYNEQFF
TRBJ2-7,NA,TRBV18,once,TGTGCCAGCTCACCCTTAAGCCCTGGAGGGGATAGCTCCTACGAGCAGTACTTC,CASSPLSPGGDSSYEQYF
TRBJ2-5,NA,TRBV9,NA,TGTGCCAGCAGCCTCAAGAGCAGCCAAGAGACCCAGTACTTC,CASSLKSSQETQYF
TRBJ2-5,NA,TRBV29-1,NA,TGCAGCGCTGGGGACACCCAAGAGACCCAGTACTTC,CSAGDTQETQYF
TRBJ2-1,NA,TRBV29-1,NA,TGCAGCGGTTCTAGGGGGAATGAGCAGTTCTTC,CSGSRGNEQFF
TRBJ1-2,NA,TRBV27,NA,TGTGCCAGCAGTTTACGATTGGACAGCCTAAATGGCTACACCTTC,CASSLRLDSLNGYTF
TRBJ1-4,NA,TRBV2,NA,TGTGCCAGCAGTGCCCAGGGACGGAAGAATGAAAAACTGTTTTTT,CASSAQGRKNEKLFF
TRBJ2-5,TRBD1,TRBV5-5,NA,TGTGCCAGCAGATTGACAGGGGATGAGACCCAGTACTTC,CASRLTGDETQYF
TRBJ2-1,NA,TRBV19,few,TGTGCCAGTAGTATAGAAGGGGTCCCCTACAATGAGCAGTTCTTC,CASSIEGVPYNEQFF
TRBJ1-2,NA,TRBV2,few,TGTGCCAGCAGACGGTATGGCTACACCTTC,CASRRYGYTF